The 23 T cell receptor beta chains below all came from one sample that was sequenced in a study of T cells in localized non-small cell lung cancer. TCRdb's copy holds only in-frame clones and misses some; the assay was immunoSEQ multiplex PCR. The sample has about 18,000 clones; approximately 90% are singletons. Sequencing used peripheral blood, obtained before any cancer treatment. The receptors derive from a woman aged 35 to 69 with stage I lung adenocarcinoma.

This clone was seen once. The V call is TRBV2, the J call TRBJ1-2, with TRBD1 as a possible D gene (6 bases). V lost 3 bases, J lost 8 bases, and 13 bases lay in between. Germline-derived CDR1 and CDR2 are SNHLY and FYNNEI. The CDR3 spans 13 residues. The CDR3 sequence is CASSEEQGAGYTF. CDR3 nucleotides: TGTGCCAGCAGTGAGGAACAGGGTGCAGGCTACACCTTC.

CDR3 in amino acids: CASRKLAGSTDTQYF. The CDR3 DNA reads as TGTGCCAGCAGAAAACTAGCGGGAAGCACAGATACGCAGTATTTT. This chain connects TRBV2 to TRBJ2-3, with 10 bases that match TRBD2. Germline CDR1 reads SNHLY; CDR2 reads FYNNEI. The junction had 3 bases not matched to a gene; V was cut back by 6 bases and J by 0 bases. This CDR3 has 15 amino acids.

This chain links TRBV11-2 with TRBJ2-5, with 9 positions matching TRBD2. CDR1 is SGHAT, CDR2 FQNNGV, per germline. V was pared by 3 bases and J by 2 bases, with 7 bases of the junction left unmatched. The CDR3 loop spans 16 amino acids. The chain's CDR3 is CASSLTLAGVQETQYF. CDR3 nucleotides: TGTGCCAGCAGCTTGACCTTAGCGGGAGTTCAAGAGACCCAGTACTTC.

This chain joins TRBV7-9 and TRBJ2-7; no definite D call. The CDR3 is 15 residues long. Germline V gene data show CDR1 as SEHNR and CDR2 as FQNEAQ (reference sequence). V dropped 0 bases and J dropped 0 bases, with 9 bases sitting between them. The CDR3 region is CASSLARPSSYEQYF. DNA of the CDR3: TGTGCCAGCAGCTTAGCCCGACCCAGCTCCTACGAGCAGTACTTC.

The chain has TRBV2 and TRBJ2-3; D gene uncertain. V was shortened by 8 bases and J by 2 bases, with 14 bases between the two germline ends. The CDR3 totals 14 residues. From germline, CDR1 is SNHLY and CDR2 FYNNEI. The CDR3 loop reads CASGIGFLTDTQYF. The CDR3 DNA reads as TGTGCCAGCGGGATTGGATTCCTCACAGATACGCAGTATTTT.

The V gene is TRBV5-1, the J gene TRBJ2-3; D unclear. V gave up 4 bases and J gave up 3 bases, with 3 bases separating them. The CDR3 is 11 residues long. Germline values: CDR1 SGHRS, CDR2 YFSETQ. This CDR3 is CASSQTDTQYF. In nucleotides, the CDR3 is TGCGCCAGCAGCCAAACAGATACGCAGTATTTT.

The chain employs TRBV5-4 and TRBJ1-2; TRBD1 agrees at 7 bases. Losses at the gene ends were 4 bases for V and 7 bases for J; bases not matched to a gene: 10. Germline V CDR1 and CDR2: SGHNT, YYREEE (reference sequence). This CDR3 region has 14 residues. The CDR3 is CASSPRGLGGGYTF. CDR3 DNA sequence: TGTGCCAGCAGCCCGAGGGGGCTTGGAGGTGGCTACACCTTC.

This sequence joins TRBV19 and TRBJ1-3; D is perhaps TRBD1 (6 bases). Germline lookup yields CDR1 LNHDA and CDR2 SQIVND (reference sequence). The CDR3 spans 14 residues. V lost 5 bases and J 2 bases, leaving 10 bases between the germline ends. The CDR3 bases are TGTGCCAGTAGTGAACAGGGAGCTGGAAACACCATATATTTT. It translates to CASSEQGAGNTIYF.

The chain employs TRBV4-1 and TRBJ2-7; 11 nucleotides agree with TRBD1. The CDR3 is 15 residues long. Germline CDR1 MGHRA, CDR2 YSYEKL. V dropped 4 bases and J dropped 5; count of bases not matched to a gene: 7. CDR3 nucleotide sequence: TGCGCCAGCAGCCGGGGGGGACAGGGGGTCCACGAGCAGTACTTC. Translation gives CASSRGGQGVHEQYF.

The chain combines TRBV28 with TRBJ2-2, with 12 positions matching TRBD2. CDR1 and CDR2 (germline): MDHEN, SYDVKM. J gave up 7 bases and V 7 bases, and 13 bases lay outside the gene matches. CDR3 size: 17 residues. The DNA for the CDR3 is TGTGCCAGCAACCCTGGGGCTAGCGGGAGGGATGGCGGGGAGCTGTTTTTT. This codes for CASNPGASGRDGGELFF. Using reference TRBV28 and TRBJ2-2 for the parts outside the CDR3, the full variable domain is DVKVTQSSRYLVKRTGEKVFLECVQDMDHENMFWYRQDPGLGLRLIYFSYDVKMKEKGDIPEGYSVSREKKERFSLILESASTNQTSMYLCASNPGASGRDGGELFFGEGSRLTVL.

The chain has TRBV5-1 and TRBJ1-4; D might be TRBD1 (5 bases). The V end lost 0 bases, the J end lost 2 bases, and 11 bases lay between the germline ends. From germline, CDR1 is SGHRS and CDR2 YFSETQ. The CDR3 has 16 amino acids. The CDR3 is CASSLEGLYTNEKLFF. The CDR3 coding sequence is TGCGCCAGCAGCTTGGAGGGGCTCTATACTAATGAAAAACTGTTTTTT.

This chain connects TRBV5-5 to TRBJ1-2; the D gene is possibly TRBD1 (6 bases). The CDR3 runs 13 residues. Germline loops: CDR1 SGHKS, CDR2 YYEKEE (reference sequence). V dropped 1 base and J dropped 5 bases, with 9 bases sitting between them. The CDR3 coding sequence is TGTGCCAGCAGCTTGTTCCAGGGGTATGGCTACACCTTC. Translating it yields CASSLFQGYGYTF. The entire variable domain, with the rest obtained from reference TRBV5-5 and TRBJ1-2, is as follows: DAGVTQSPTHLIKTRGQQVTLRCSPISGHKSVSWYQQVLGQGPQFIFQYYEKEERGRGNFPDRFSARQFPNYSSELNVNALLLGDSALYLCASSLFQGYGYTFGSGTRLTVV.

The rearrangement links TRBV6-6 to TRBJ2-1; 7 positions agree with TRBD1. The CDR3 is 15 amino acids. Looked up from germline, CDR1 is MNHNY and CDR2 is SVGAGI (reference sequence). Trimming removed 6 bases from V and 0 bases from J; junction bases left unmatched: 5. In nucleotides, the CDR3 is TGTGCCAGCAGCAGACAGGGAGACTCCTACAATGAGCAGTTCTTC. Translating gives CASSRQGDSYNEQFF.

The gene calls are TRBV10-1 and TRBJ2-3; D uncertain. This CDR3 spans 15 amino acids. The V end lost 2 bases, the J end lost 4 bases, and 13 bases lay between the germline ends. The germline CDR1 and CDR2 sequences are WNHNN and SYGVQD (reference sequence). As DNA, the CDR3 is TGCGCCAGCAGTGAGAGGACCCCTAACGCAGATACGCAGTATTTT. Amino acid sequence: CASSERTPNADTQYF.

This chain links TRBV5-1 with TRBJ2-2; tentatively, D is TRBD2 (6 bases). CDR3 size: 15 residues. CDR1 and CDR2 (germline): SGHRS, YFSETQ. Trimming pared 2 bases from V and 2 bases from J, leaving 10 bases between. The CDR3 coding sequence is TGCGCCAGCAGCTTCGGGACTTCTAACACCGGGGAGCTGTTTTTT. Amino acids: CASSFGTSNTGELFF.

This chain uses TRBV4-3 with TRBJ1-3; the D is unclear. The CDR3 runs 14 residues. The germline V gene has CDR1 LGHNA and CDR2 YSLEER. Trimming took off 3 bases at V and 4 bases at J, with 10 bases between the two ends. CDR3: CASSQGTTGNTIYF. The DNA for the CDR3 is TGCGCCAGCAGCCAGGGTACCACGGGAAACACCATATATTTT.

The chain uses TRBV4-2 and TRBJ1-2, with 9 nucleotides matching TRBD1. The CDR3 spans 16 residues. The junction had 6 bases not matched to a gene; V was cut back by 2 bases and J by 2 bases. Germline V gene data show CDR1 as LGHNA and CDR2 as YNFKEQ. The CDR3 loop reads CASSQLIGQGNYGYTF. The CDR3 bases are TGTGCCAGCAGCCAATTGATCGGACAGGGGAACTATGGCTACACCTTC.

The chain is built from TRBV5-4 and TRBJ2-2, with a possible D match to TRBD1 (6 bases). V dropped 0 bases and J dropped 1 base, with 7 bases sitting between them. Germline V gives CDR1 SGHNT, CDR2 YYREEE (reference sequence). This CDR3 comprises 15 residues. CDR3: CASSLDRENTGELFF. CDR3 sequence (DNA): TGTGCCAGCAGCTTGGACAGGGAGAACACCGGGGAGCTGTTTTTT.

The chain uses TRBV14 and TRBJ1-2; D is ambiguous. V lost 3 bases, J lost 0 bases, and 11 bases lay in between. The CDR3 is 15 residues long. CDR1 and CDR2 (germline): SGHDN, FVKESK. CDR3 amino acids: CASSQDPRSNYGYTF. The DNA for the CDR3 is TGTGCCAGCAGCCAGGACCCACGCTCTAACTATGGCTACACCTTC.

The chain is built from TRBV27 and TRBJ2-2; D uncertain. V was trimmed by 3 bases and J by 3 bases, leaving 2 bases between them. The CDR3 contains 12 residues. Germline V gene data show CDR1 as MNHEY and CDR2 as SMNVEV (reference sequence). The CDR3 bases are TGTGCCAGCAGTTTGGACACCGGGGAGCTGTTTTTT. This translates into CASSLDTGELFF.

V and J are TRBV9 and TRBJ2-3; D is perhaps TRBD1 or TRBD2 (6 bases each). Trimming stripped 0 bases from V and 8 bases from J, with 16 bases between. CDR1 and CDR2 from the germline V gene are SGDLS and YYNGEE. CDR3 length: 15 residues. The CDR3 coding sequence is TGTGCCAGCAGCGTAGTCGACGGGGGCCCGGTTACGCAGTATTTT. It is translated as CASSVVDGGPVTQYF.

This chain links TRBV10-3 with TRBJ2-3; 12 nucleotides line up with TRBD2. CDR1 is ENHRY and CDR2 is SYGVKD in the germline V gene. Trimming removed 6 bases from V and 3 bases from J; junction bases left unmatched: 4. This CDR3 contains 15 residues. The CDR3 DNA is TGTGCCATCAGAGACGGACTAGCGGGGACAGATACGCAGTATTTT. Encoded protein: CAIRDGLAGTDTQYF.

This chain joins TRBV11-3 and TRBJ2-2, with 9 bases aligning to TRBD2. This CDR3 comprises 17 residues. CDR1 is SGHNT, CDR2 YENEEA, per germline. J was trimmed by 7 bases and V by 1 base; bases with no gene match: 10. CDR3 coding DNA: TGTGCCAGCAGCTTAGGTCACCTAGCGGGGAATCACGGGGAGCTGTTTTTT. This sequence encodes CASSLGHLAGNHGELFF.